These 19 T cell receptor beta chains were all obtained from the same sample, sequenced in a study of blood T cell repertoires in COVID-19. This table comes from immunoSEQ multiplex PCR, and its TCRdb copy is limited to in-frame clones, with some not included. The table includes around 340,000 clones, about nine tenths detected once. The specimen was PBMCs or T cells enriched from blood (not recorded which). These receptors were collected from a woman aged 25 to 39 who had been exposed to COVID-19.

This chain joins TRBV27 and TRBJ2-6, with TRBD1 as a possible D gene (6 bases). The length of the CDR3 is 18 residues. The germline V gene encodes CDR1 MNHEY and CDR2 SMNVEV (reference sequence). Trimming left V 5 bases short and J 0 bases short, with 17 bases between. CDR3 residues: CASSPRGGPSSGANVLTF. CDR3 coding DNA: TGTGCCAGCAGTCCCCGTGGGGGCCCTTCCTCTGGGGCCAACGTCCTGACTTTC.

The chain recombines TRBV7-9 with TRBJ2-3; D may be TRBD2 (5 bases). Trimming shortened V by 4 bases and J by 5 bases, and 7 bases separated the two germline ends. This CDR3 is built from 12 residues. The germline CDR1 and CDR2 sequences are SEHNR and FQNEAQ (reference sequence). The DNA of the CDR3 is TGTGCCAGCAGCTCCGGAGGAGATACGCAGTATTTT. This gives the protein CASSSGGDTQYF.

A note on this clone: The sample contains more than one DNA sequence encoding this CDR3. CDR3 nucleotides: TGTGCCTGGAGTTACAGGGGAGGCTATGGCTACACCTTC. Its protein is CAWSYRGGYGYTF. The chain uses TRBV30 and TRBJ1-2; 7 bases map to TRBD1. This CDR3 is built from 13 residues. Germline CDR1 and CDR2: GTSNPN and SVGIG (reference sequence). The V and J ends lost 2 bases and 4 bases, in that order; junction bases with no gene match: 4.

About this clone itself: The germline gene is not matched at one end of the junction; a read error may be the cause. In nucleotides, the CDR3 is TGTGCCAGCAGCCCGAAAGGGGTTCAGGCCCAGCATTTT. Amino acid sequence: CASSPKGVQAQHF. This chain joins TRBV5-6 and TRBJ1-5, with TRBD1 as a possible D gene (5 bases). The germline gives CDR1 SGHDT, CDR2 YYEEEE. The CDR3 covers 13 residues. The variable domain in full, with the rest retrieved from reference TRBV5-6 and TRBJ1-5, is DAGVTQSPTHLIKTRGQQVTLRCSPKSGHDTVSWYQQALGQGPQFIFQYYEEEERQRGNFPDRFSGHQFPNYSSELNVNALLLGDSALYLCASSPKGVQAQHFGDGTRLSIL.

This clone was seen only a few times. The chain recombines TRBV27 with TRBJ1-1, with TRBD1 as a possible D gene (5 bases). The CDR3 has 16 residues. Germline V gene data show CDR1 as MNHEY and CDR2 as SMNVEV (reference sequence). V gave up 8 bases and J gave up 1 base, with 20 bases separating them. CDR3 sequence: CASSLGQGLGNTEAFF. The CDR3 DNA reads TGTGCCAGCTCCTTAGGGCAGGGATTGGGGAACACTGAAGCTTTCTTT.

The chain joins TRBV6-5 to TRBJ1-1; TRBD1 matches at 8 bases. The CDR3 consists of 15 residues. Losses at the gene ends were 0 bases for V and 4 bases for J; bases not matched to a gene: 4. Germline V gene lookup returns CDR1 MNHEY and CDR2 SVGAGI. The CDR3 DNA sequence: TGTGCCAGCAGTTACTCGAAACAGGGGGGCACTGAAGCTTTCTTT. Protein: CASSYSKQGGTEAFF.

The gene calls are TRBV6-6 and TRBJ2-7, with TRBD2 matching over 8 bases. J gave up 5 bases and V 0 bases, and 3 bases lay outside the gene matches. The CDR3 is made up of 14 amino acids. Germline lookup yields CDR1 MNHNY and CDR2 SVGAGI (reference sequence). DNA for the CDR3: TGTGCCAGCAGTTACTCCGGGAGGGGCCACGAGCAGTACTTC. Protein: CASSYSGRGHEQYF.

The genes are TRBV5-5 and TRBJ1-6; D may be TRBD1 (5 bases). V lost 3 bases to trimming and J lost 7 bases, with 17 bases between them. CDR3 size: 16 residues. In germline, CDR1 is SGHKS, CDR2 YYEKEE (reference sequence). CDR3 nucleotides: TGTGCCAGCAGCTCGGCGACAGCCATATTAAATTCACCCCTCCACTTT. It specifies CASSSATAILNSPLHF.

J is TRBJ2-3 and V is TRBV29-1, with 7 bases identical to TRBD2. V lost 0 bases to trimming and J lost 2 bases; unmatched junction nucleotides: 5. This CDR3 is 15 amino acids long. CDR1 is SQVTM and CDR2 is ANQGSEA in the germline V gene. CDR3 in amino acids: CSVEEGGGPTDTQYF. DNA of the CDR3: TGCAGCGTTGAAGAAGGCGGGGGACCCACAGATACGCAGTATTTT.

V is TRBV28 and J is TRBJ1-1, with no clear D. The germline V gene encodes CDR1 MDHEN and CDR2 SYDVKM. V was shortened by 6 bases and J by 0 bases, with 20 bases between the two germline ends. This CDR3 spans 17 amino acids. As DNA, the CDR3 is TGTGCCAGCAGAGCTGCTTCTCGACAACCCGTGAACACTGAAGCTTTCTTT. The encoded protein is CASRAASRQPVNTEAFF.

The gene calls are TRBV29-1 and TRBJ1-1, with D perhaps matching TRBD1 (6 bases). This CDR3 comprises 13 residues. V lost 7 bases and J 1 base, leaving 13 bases between the germline ends. Germline loops: CDR1 SQVTM, CDR2 ANQGSEA. CDR3 sequence (DNA): TGCAGCGGACTTCGGACAGAGAACACTGAAGCTTTCTTT. It yields the protein CSGLRTENTEAFF. The whole variable domain, filled in from reference TRBV29-1 and TRBJ1-1, reads SAVISQKPSRDICQRGTSLTIQCQVDSQVTMMFWYRQQPGQSLTLIATANQGSEATYESGFVIDKFPISRPNLTFSTLTVSNMSPEDSSIYLCSGLRTENTEAFFGQGTRLTVV.

This clone was observed a single time. This sequence joins TRBV19 and TRBJ2-1; D is perhaps TRBD2 (6 bases). V dropped 2 bases and J dropped 5 bases, with 16 bases sitting between them. Germline CDR1 and CDR2: LNHDA and SQIVND (reference sequence). There are 16 residues in the CDR3. The CDR3 region has the DNA TGTGCCAGTAGTATATCCGCTGGGACTCCGAACAATGAGCAGTTCTTC. This translates into CASSISAGTPNNEQFF.

This clone was seen a few times. The V and J genes are TRBV28 and TRBJ1-1; TRBD1 aligns across 9 bases. Germline CDR1 is MDHEN and CDR2 is SYDVKM. The CDR3 runs 16 residues. Trimming took 6 bases from V and 6 from J; bases not matched to a gene: 14. The DNA of the CDR3 is TGTGCCAGCAGCACGACGGGACAGGGAGTTAGTCCTGAAGCTTTCTTT. Amino acids: CASSTTGQGVSPEAFF.

V gene TRBV11-1 combines with J gene TRBJ2-7; 7 bases agree with TRBD1. The CDR3 is 15 amino acids. Germline CDR1 SGHAT, CDR2 FQDESV (reference sequence). Trimming took 5 bases from V and 2 from J; bases not matched to a gene: 9. CDR3 region: CASSRSQGSPYEQYF. The CDR3, as DNA: TGTGCCAGCAGCCGATCACAGGGGTCCCCCTACGAGCAGTACTTC.

Turning to this clone: Here the CDR3 omits its conserved ending phenylalanine or tryptophan, so a read error is the likely source. It is unclear where the CDR3 begins or ends on the DNA, so no DNA is shown, and the CDR3 is as TCRdb lists it. This sequence joins TRBV12-3 or TRBV12-4 and TRBJ1-4; the table's D call TRBD1 went unverified against the DNA. With termini counted, the CDR3 has 13 amino acids. This CDR3 reads CASSLGPRGQTFI.

V is TRBV10-2 and J is TRBJ1-3; 9 nucleotides line up with TRBD1. The V gene end was trimmed by 3 bases and the J gene end by 1 base; junction bases not matched to a gene: 4. This CDR3 has 16 amino acids. Germline CDR1 and CDR2: WSHSY and SAAADI. CDR3 bases: TGCGCCAGCAGTGAAGACAGGGGGGTTTCTGGAAACACCATATATTTT. Translation gives CASSEDRGVSGNTIYF.

The V and J genes are TRBV29-1 and TRBJ2-7, with D perhaps TRBD2 (6 bases). Germline V gives CDR1 SQVTM, CDR2 ANQGSEA. The V gene lost 2 bases and the J gene lost 8 bases, with 22 bases spanning the gap. CDR3 size: 15 residues. DNA of the CDR3: TGCAGCGTTGAAACGGGGGACCCCGGAGTGGAGAAGCAGTACTTC. Its translation is CSVETGDPGVEKQYF.

This rearrangement joins TRBV27 to TRBJ2-5; 8 nucleotides agree with TRBD2. The CDR3 is made up of 12 amino acids. Germline values: CDR1 MNHEY, CDR2 SMNVEV (reference sequence). The V and J ends lost 8 bases and 4 bases, in that order; junction bases with no gene match: 3. The CDR3 DNA reads TGTGCCAGCTCTCGGGGGGGAGAGACCCAGTACTTC. Translating it yields CASSRGGETQYF.

V is TRBV28 and J is TRBJ1-6; 7 bases map to TRBD1. Germline V gives CDR1 MDHEN, CDR2 SYDVKM. The V and J ends lost 6 bases and 10 bases, in that order; junction bases with no gene match: 6. The CDR3 totals 13 residues. In nucleotides, the CDR3 is TGTGCCAGCAGCCGACAGGGTCCCTCACCCCTCCACTTT. Its protein is CASSRQGPSPLHF.